Listed here is a single T cell receptor (beta chain). In the original analysis: Amplification of reference gene primers was used by the study to estimate nucleated cell counts. Only in-frame clones appear in the TCRdb table, and some are missing; sequencing was by immunoSEQ multiplex PCR. V, J and clone size were drawn from that table, and D and trimming were deduced from the DNA. The sample yields hundreds of thousands of clones, roughly 84% seen once. The sample is drawn from a study of blood T cell repertoires in COVID-19. The V end lost 6 bases, the J end lost 0 bases, and 15 bases lay between the germline ends. The germline V gene has CDR1 SGHNT and CDR2 YENEEA. CDR3 length: 15 residues.

The receptor was derived from an elderly woman with acute or convalescent COVID-19. Sequenced: peripheral blood. The chain carries TRBV11-3 and TRBJ2-7; possibly TRBD1 for D (5 bases). CDR3: CASRPDSSSSYEQYF. The CDR3, as DNA: TGTGCCAGCAGACCAGACAGCTCAAGCTCCTACGAGCAGTACTTC.